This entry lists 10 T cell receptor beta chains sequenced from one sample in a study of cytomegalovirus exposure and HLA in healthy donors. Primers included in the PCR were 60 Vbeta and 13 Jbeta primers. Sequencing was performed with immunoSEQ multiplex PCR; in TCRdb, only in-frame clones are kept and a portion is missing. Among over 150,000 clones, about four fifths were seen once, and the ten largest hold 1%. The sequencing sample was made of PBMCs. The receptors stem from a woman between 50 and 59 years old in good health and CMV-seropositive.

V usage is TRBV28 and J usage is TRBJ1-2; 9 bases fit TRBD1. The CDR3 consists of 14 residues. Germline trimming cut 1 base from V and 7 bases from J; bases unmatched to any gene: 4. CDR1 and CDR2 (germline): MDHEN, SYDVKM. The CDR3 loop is CASSLSTGGGGYTF. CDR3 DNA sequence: TGTGCCAGCAGTTTATCCACAGGGGGCGGTGGCTACACCTTC.

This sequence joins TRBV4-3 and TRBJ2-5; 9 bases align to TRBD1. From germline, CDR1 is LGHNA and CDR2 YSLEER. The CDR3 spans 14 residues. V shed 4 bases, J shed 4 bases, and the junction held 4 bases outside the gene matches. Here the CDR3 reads CASSPQGAGETQYF. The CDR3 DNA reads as TGCGCCAGCAGCCCACAGGGGGCTGGAGAGACCCAGTACTTC.

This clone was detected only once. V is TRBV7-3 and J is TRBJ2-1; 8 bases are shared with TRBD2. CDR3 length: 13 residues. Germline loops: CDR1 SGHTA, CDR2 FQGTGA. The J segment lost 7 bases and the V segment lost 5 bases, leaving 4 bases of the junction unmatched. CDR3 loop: CASSAGLVNEQFF. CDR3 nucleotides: TGTGCCAGCAGCGCGGGACTAGTTAATGAGCAGTTCTTC.

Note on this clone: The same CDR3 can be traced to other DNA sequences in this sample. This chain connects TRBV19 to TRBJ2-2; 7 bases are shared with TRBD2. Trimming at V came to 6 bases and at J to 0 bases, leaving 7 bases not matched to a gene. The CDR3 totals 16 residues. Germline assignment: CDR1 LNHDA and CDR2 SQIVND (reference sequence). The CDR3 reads CASSPLALSNTGELFF. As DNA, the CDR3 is TGTGCCAGTAGCCCACTAGCGCTATCGAACACCGGGGAGCTGTTTTTT.

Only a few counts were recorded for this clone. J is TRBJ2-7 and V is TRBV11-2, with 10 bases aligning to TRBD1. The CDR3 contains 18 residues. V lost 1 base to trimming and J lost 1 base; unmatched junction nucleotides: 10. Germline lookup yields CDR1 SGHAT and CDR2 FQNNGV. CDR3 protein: CASSLVPPGDRGSYEQYF. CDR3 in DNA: TGTGCCAGCAGCTTAGTTCCACCCGGGGACAGGGGATCCTACGAGCAGTACTTC.

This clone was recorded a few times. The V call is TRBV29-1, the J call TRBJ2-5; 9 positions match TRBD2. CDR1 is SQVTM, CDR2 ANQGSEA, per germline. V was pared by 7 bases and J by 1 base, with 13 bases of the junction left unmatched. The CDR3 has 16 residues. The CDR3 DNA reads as TGCAGCGCCCTTAAATTAGCGGGAGCCCCCCAAGAGACCCAGTACTTC. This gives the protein CSALKLAGAPQETQYF.

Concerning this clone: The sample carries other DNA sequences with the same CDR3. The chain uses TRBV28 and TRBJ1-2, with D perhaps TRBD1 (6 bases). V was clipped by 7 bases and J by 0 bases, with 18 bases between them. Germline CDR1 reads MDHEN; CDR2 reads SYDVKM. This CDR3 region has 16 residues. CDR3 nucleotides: TGTGCCAGCAACATCAGGGGTTCGTTAGCTAACTATGGCTACACCTTC. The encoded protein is CASNIRGSLANYGYTF.

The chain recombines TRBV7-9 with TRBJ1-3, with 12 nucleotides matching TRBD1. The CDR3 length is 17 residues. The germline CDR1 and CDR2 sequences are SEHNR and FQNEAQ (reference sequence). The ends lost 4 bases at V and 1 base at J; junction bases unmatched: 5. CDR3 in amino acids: CASSSPGQGASGNTIYF. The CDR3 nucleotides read TGTGCCAGCAGCTCCCCGGGACAGGGGGCTTCTGGAAACACCATATATTTT.

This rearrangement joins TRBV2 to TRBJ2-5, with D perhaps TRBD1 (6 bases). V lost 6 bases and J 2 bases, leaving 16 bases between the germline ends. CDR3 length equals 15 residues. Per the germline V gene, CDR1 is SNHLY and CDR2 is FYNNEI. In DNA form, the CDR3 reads TGTGCCAGCAGGGAACCCGGACAGATTCAAGAGACCCAGTACTTC. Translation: CASREPGQIQETQYF.

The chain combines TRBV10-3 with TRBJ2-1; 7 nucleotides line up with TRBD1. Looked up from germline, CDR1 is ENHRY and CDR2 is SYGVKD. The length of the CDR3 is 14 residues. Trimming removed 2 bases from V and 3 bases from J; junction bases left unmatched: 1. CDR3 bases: TGTGCCATCAGTGAGGACAGGGTCTACAATGAGCAGTTCTTC. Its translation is CAISEDRVYNEQFF.